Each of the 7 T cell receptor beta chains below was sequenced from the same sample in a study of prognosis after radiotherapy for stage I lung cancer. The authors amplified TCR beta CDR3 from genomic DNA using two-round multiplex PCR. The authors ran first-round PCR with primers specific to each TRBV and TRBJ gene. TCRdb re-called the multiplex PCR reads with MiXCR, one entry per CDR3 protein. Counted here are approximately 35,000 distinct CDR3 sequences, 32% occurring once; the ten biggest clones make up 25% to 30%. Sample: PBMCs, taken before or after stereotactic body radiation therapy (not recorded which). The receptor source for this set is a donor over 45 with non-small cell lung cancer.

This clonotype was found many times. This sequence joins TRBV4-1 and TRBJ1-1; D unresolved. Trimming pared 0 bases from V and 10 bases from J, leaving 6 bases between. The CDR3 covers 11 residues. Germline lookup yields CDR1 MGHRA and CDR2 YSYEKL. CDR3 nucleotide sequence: TGCGCCAGCAGCCAAGATGGTGGAGCTTTCTTT. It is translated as CASSQDGGAFF.

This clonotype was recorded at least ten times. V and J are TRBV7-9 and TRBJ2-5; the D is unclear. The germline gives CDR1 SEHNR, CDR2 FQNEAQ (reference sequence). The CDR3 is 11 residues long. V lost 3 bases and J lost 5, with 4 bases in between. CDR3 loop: CASSLAETQYF. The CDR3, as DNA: TGTGCCAGCAGCTTGGCCGAGACCCAGTACTTC.

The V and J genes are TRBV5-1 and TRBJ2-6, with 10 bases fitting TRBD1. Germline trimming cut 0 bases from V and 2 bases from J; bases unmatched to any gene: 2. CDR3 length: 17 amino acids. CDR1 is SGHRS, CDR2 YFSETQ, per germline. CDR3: CASSLDGQGAGANVLTF. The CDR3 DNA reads TGCGCCAGCAGCTTGGATGGACAGGGGGCTGGGGCCAACGTCCTGACTTTC.

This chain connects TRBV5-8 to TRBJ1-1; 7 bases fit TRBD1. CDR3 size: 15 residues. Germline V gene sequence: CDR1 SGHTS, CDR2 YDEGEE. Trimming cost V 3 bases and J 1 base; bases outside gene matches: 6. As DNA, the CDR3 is TGTGCCAGCAGCTCTGCCGGGACAGCGAACACTGAAGCTTTCTTT. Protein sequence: CASSSAGTANTEAFF.

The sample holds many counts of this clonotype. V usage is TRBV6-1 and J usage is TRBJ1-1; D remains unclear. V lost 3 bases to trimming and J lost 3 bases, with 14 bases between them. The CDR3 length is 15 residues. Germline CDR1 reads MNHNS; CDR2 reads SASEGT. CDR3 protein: CASSEYVGADTEAFF. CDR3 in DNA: TGTGCCAGCAGTGAGTACGTCGGTGCGGACACTGAAGCTTTCTTT.

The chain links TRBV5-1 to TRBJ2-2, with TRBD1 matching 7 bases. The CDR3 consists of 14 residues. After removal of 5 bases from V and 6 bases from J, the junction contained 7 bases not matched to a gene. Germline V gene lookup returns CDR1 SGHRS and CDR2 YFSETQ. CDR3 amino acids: CASRYGGQAGELFF. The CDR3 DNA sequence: TGCGCCAGCAGATACGGAGGACAGGCCGGGGAGCTGTTTTTT.

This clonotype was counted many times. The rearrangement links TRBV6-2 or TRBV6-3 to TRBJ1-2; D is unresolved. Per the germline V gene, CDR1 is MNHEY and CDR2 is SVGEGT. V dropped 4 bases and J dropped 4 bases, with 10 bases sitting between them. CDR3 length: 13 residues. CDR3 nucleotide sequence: TGTGCCAGCAGTTGGGATGCGGCCTATGGCTACACCTTC. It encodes CASSWDAAYGYTF.